This passage covers 29 T cell receptor beta chains from one sample sequenced in a study of blood T cell repertoires in COVID-19. The method was immunoSEQ multiplex PCR; TCRdb's version includes in-frame clones alone and lacks a portion of them. Of some 250,000 clones listed, just over 85% are singletons. Sequenced material: peripheral blood. The receptors here all came from a man aged 30 to 45 who had recovered from COVID-19.

This chain links TRBV6-5 with TRBJ1-6; 9 bases map to TRBD1. This CDR3 comprises 15 residues. Per germline, CDR1 MNHEY and CDR2 SVGAGI. V gave up 2 bases and J gave up 9 bases; unmatched junction bases: 5. CDR3 nucleotides: TGTGCCAGCAGTTACACAGGGGGCCGTAGTTCACCCCTCCACTTT. Protein: CASSYTGGRSSPLHF.

The chain couples TRBV5-4 to TRBJ2-3; 7 bases align to TRBD1. J lost 1 base, V lost 4 bases, and 9 bases had no gene match. The CDR3 extends over 16 amino acids. Germline lookup yields CDR1 SGHNT and CDR2 YYREEE (reference sequence). The CDR3 region has the DNA TGTGCCAGCAGCCCGTACAGGGGTGGGGGCACAGATACGCAGTATTTT. Translating gives CASSPYRGGGTDTQYF.

V gene TRBV6-2 or TRBV6-3 combines with J gene TRBJ1-5, with D perhaps matching TRBD1 (5 bases). The CDR3 is made up of 16 amino acids. Trimming took 5 bases from V and 2 from J, leaving 16 bases between them. The germline gives CDR1 MNHEY, CDR2 SVGEGT. The CDR3 here is CASSPHGGRGNQPQHF. The CDR3, as DNA: TGTGCCAGCAGTCCCCACGGGGGAAGGGGCAATCAGCCCCAGCATTTT.

This chain links TRBV6-5 with TRBJ2-7; tentatively, D is TRBD2 (7 bases). Per germline, CDR1 MNHEY and CDR2 SVGAGI. The length of the CDR3 is 15 residues. Trimming pared 2 bases from V and 1 base from J, leaving 12 bases between. The CDR3: CASSYGGGGSYEQYF. CDR3 bases: TGTGCCAGCAGTTACGGGGGAGGGGGATCCTACGAGCAGTACTTC.

This clone was picked up many times. The rearrangement links TRBV28 to TRBJ1-2; TRBD1 agrees at 8 bases. This CDR3 spans 18 amino acids. V lost 5 bases to trimming and J lost 3 bases; unmatched junction nucleotides: 17. Germline CDR1 MDHEN, CDR2 SYDVKM. In DNA, the CDR3 is TGTGCCAGCAGTGTCGATGGCCCCGGTTCAGGGGGCTACTATGGCTACACCTTC. It specifies CASSVDGPGSGGYYGYTF.

The rearrangement uses TRBV3-1 (or the pseudogene TRBV3-2) and TRBJ2-1; a weak D match, TRBD2 (5 bases). Germline CDR1 and CDR2: LGHDT and YNNKEL (reference sequence). The CDR3 length is 12 residues. V was clipped by 5 bases and J by 6 bases, with 8 bases between them. The CDR3 here is CASSLGGNEQFF. In DNA, the CDR3 is TGTGCCAGCAGCTTAGGAGGCAATGAGCAGTTCTTC.

This rearrangement joins TRBV6-5 to TRBJ1-3; perhaps TRBD1 as D (5 bases). CDR3 size: 15 residues. From germline, CDR1 is MNHEY and CDR2 SVGAGI. The V end lost 0 bases, the J end lost 4 bases, and 10 bases lay between the germline ends. CDR3 protein: CASSYSAGYGNTIYF. CDR3 sequence (DNA): TGTGCCAGCAGTTACTCGGCAGGGTACGGAAACACCATATATTTT.

The chain uses TRBV27 and TRBJ1-1; the match to TRBD1 covers 9 bases. CDR1 is MNHEY and CDR2 is SMNVEV in the germline V gene (reference sequence). The CDR3 is 15 amino acids. Trimming at V came to 9 bases and at J to 1 base, leaving 9 bases not matched to a gene. The CDR3 reads CARFGDREGNTEAFF. The DNA for the CDR3 is TGTGCCAGGTTTGGGGACAGGGAAGGGAACACTGAAGCTTTCTTT.

This clone was seen more than once but under ten times. The J gene is TRBJ1-2, the V gene TRBV5-6; 7 bases are shared with TRBD1. This CDR3 has 15 residues. Unmatched junction bases numbered 12, after V lost 6 bases and J lost 4 bases. Germline V gene data show CDR1 as SGHDT and CDR2 as YYEEEE. CDR3 in DNA: TGTGCCAGCACCTTAGCAGGGGGAGAATCCTATGGCTACACCTTC. Amino acid sequence: CASTLAGGESYGYTF.

The V call is TRBV4-2, the J call TRBJ2-1; D is uncertain. Germline loops: CDR1 LGHNA, CDR2 YNFKEQ. The CDR3 spans 15 residues. V lost 1 base, J lost 6 bases, and 13 bases lay in between. DNA of the CDR3: TGTGCCAGCAGCCAAGTGGCAAGTAACCGCAATGAGCAGTTCTTC. Amino acid sequence: CASSQVASNRNEQFF.

The V call is TRBV19, the J call TRBJ1-5; the match to TRBD1 covers 10 bases. With V trimmed by 6 bases and J by 2 bases, 4 bases remained unmatched. The CDR3 length is 15 residues. Germline V gives CDR1 LNHDA, CDR2 SQIVND (reference sequence). The CDR3 loop is CASRTGGYGNQPQHF. The CDR3 DNA reads as TGTGCCAGTAGGACAGGGGGCTACGGCAATCAGCCCCAGCATTTT.

This chain joins TRBV5-1 and TRBJ2-7, with 8 bases that match TRBD1. CDR3 length equals 13 residues. Trimming removed 4 bases from V and 3 bases from J; junction bases left unmatched: 3. Germline CDR1 and CDR2: SGHRS and YFSETQ. The CDR3 nucleotides are TGCGCCAGCAGCGGAGGACAGGGCTACGAGCAGTACTTC. This encodes CASSGGQGYEQYF.

This clone was observed a handful of times. The chain carries TRBV6-5 and TRBJ2-7; TRBD1 agrees at 7 bases. In germline, CDR1 is MNHEY, CDR2 SVGAGI. The CDR3 consists of 14 residues. V trimming: 10 bases; J trimming: 0 bases; junction bases outside the gene matches: 9. The CDR3 spells CATKTGISSYEQYF. The CDR3 region has the DNA TGTGCCACCAAGACAGGGATTAGCTCCTACGAGCAGTACTTC.

The chain links TRBV4-3 to TRBJ2-7; no clear D. V shed 0 bases and J shed 2 bases, with 11 bases lying between them. CDR3 length: 15 residues. Looked up from germline, CDR1 is LGHNA and CDR2 is YSLEER. CDR3 coding DNA: TGCGCCAGCAGCCAAGAGGCAGGTCTCACCTACGAGCAGTACTTC. It encodes CASSQEAGLTYEQYF.

The V gene is TRBV5-1, the J gene TRBJ1-1; D might be TRBD1 (5 bases). CDR1 is SGHRS, CDR2 YFSETQ, per germline. V lost 5 bases and J 7 bases, leaving 12 bases between the germline ends. This CDR3 spans 12 amino acids. For the CDR3, the DNA is TGCGCCAGCAGAGCAGGGTCTTTTGAAGCTTTCTTT. Protein product: CASRAGSFEAFF. The variable domain in full, completed from reference TRBV5-1 and TRBJ1-1, reads KAGVTQTPRYLIKTRGQQVTLSCSPISGHRSVSWYQQTPGQGLQFLFEYFSETQRNKGNFPGRFSGRQFSNSRSEMNVSTLELGDSALYLCASRAGSFEAFFGQGTRLTVV.

This rearrangement joins TRBV6-5 to TRBJ1-4; 7 nucleotides align to TRBD1. CDR3 size: 13 residues. V shed 8 bases and J 6 bases; nucleotides not matched to a gene: 6. Germline CDR1 and CDR2: MNHEY and SVGAGI. In DNA, the CDR3 is TGTGCCAGCGACCGCGACAGGGATGAAAAACTGTTTTTT. It translates to CASDRDRDEKLFF.

V is TRBV18 and J is TRBJ2-1; 9 bases match TRBD1. The CDR3 has 17 amino acids. Germline assignment: CDR1 KGHSH and CDR2 LQKENI. The J segment lost 0 bases and the V segment lost 4 bases, leaving 7 bases of the junction unmatched. In DNA, the CDR3 is TGTGCCAGCTCACTCGGGACAGGGAAATCCTCCTACAATGAGCAGTTCTTC. It encodes CASSLGTGKSSYNEQFF.

This chain connects TRBV5-6 to TRBJ1-5; possibly TRBD1 for D (6 bases). Germline CDR1 reads SGHDT; CDR2 reads YYEEEE. This CDR3 has 13 residues. V gave up 2 bases and J gave up 6 bases, with 9 bases separating them. The CDR3 protein is CASSLTGTQPQHF. DNA for the CDR3: TGTGCCAGCAGCTTAACAGGGACTCAGCCCCAGCATTTT. Using reference TRBV5-6 and TRBJ1-5 for the parts outside the CDR3, the full variable domain is DAGVTQSPTHLIKTRGQQVTLRCSPKSGHDTVSWYQQALGQGPQFIFQYYEEEERQRGNFPDRFSGHQFPNYSSELNVNALLLGDSALYLCASSLTGTQPQHFGDGTRLSIL.

V usage is TRBV5-6 and J usage is TRBJ2-6; tentative D call: TRBD1 (5 bases). The germline V gene has CDR1 SGHDT and CDR2 YYEEEE. The CDR3 loop spans 17 amino acids. The V end lost 4 bases, the J end lost 0 bases, and 14 bases lay between the germline ends. CDR3 DNA: TGTGCCAGCAGCCTCCTAGGACAACCCTCTGGGGCCAACGTCCTGACTTTC. It translates to CASSLLGQPSGANVLTF.

The chain employs TRBV18 and TRBJ1-2; D may be TRBD1 (6 bases). CDR3 size: 13 residues. CDR1 is KGHSH, CDR2 LQKENI, per germline. V dropped 2 bases and J dropped 6 bases, with 10 bases sitting between them. CDR3 coding DNA: TGTGCCAGCTCACCATTTAACAGGGATGGCTACACCTTC. Translation: CASSPFNRDGYTF.

This chain links TRBV5-1 with TRBJ1-3; 7 bases fit TRBD1. This CDR3 has 15 residues. Per germline, CDR1 SGHRS and CDR2 YFSETQ. Trimming cost V 1 base and J 6 bases; bases outside gene matches: 7. CDR3 residues: CASSLTGEISNTIYF. The CDR3 DNA follows: TGCGCCAGCAGCTTGACAGGGGAGATCTCAAACACCATATATTTT.

This chain uses TRBV29-1 with TRBJ1-5; D gene ambiguous. V was trimmed by 0 bases and J by 9 bases, leaving 15 bases between them. There are 14 residues in the CDR3. Per the germline V gene, CDR1 is SQVTM and CDR2 is ANQGSEA. The CDR3 reads CSVEDPDRRGPQHF. The CDR3 DNA follows: TGCAGCGTTGAAGATCCGGACCGCCGGGGGCCCCAGCATTTT.

CDR3 residues: CASSGGRGELFF. CDR3 bases: TGTGCCAGCAGCGGGGGCCGGGGGGAGCTGTTTTTT. This rearrangement joins TRBV11-2 to TRBJ2-2, with D maybe TRBD1 (6 bases). Germline V lookup: CDR1 SGHAT, CDR2 FQNNGV. The ends were cut back, 5 bases at V and 8 bases at J, with 9 bases in the middle. The CDR3 consists of 12 residues. The full variable domain, rest sourced from reference TRBV11-2 and TRBJ2-2, is EAGVAQSPRYKIIEKRQSVAFWCNPISGHATLYWYQQILGQGPKLLIQFQNNGVVDDSQLPKDRFSAERLKGVDSTLKIQPAKLEDSAVYLCASSGGRGELFFGEGSRLTVL.

The rearrangement joins TRBV7-9 to TRBJ1-2; a weak D match, TRBD1 (5 bases). The CDR3 length is 13 residues. Germline V CDR1 and CDR2: SEHNR, FQNEAQ (reference sequence). V gave up 7 bases and J gave up 3 bases, with 12 bases separating them. The CDR3 spells CASTPGGDYGYTF. In DNA, the CDR3 is TGTGCCAGCACCCCCGGGGGGGACTATGGCTACACCTTC.

The V and J genes are TRBV7-2 and TRBJ1-3; tentative D call: TRBD1 (5 bases). V gave up 1 base and J gave up 5 bases, with 6 bases separating them. Germline CDR1 is SGHTA and CDR2 is FQGNSA. This CDR3 region has 13 residues. CDR3 nucleotides: TGTGCCAGCAGCTTAGGGGGCCGAAACACCATATATTTT. It codes for CASSLGGRNTIYF.

This rearrangement joins TRBV5-4 to TRBJ1-2; TRBD1 matches at 7 bases. This CDR3 spans 16 amino acids. J was trimmed by 0 bases and V by 4 bases; bases with no gene match: 9. The germline V gene has CDR1 SGHNT and CDR2 YYREEE (reference sequence). The CDR3 DNA reads TGTGCCAGCAGCGTAGGCGGCGGGACAGCTAACTATGGCTACACCTTC. It specifies CASSVGGGTANYGYTF. Full variable domain (rest looked up from reference TRBV5-4 and TRBJ1-2): ETGVTQSPTHLIKTRGQQVTLRCSSQSGHNTVSWYQQALGQGPQFIFQYYREEENGRGNFPPRFSGLQFPNYSSELNVNALELDDSALYLCASSVGGGTANYGYTFGSGTRLTVV.

This clone was recorded a few times. The gene calls are TRBV7-9 and TRBJ1-5, with D maybe TRBD1 (5 bases). V was shortened by 3 bases and J by 11 bases, with 14 bases between the two germline ends. This CDR3 has 13 amino acids. Per germline, CDR1 SEHNR and CDR2 FQNEAQ (reference sequence). CDR3 in DNA: TGTGCCAGCAGCTTCGGGACTTTAGAGGCCCAGCATTTT. Amino acids: CASSFGTLEAQHF.

In its sample, this clone was seen a few times. The rearrangement joins TRBV7-9 to TRBJ1-1; 7 bases match TRBD1. With V trimmed by 5 bases and J by 3 bases, 9 bases remained unmatched. The CDR3 runs to 15 residues. The germline gives CDR1 SEHNR, CDR2 FQNEAQ (reference sequence). The CDR3 DNA is TGTGCCAGCAGCCGAGACAACAGGGGAGACACTGAAGCTTTCTTT. It yields the protein CASSRDNRGDTEAFF.

V gene TRBV1 combines with J gene TRBJ1-4; the table calls TRBD1, which could not be checked here. TRBV1 is shown as a pseudogene. The CDR3 consists of 17 residues. CDR3 in amino acids: CTSSLDTYDPTNEKLFF. The DNA for the CDR3 is TGCACCAGCAGCCTGGACACTTACGACCCAACTAATGAAAAACTGTTTTTT.